A selection of T cell receptor beta chains follows, all from one sample in a study of cytomegalovirus exposure and HLA in healthy donors. Sequencing was performed with immunoSEQ multiplex PCR; in TCRdb, only in-frame clones are kept and a portion is missing. The table records approximately 190,000 clones, 80% to 85% of them present only once. The sequenced sample consisted of PBMCs. The receptors come from a woman under 30 in good health and CMV-seronegative. CDR3s leave out the opening cysteine and the closing phenylalanine or tryptophan. The order of the fields is V gene, J gene, CDR3 protein.

v_call: TRBV27
j_call: TRBJ2-1
cdr3_aa: ASSHHWTGSLGNEQF

v_call: TRBV7-8
j_call: TRBJ1-2
cdr3_aa: ASSLGQGPYGYT

v_call: TRBV5-5
j_call: TRBJ1-1
cdr3_aa: ASTLRGDTEAF

v_call: TRBV30
j_call: TRBJ2-1
cdr3_aa: AWIPVLNEQF

v_call: TRBV7-9
j_call: TRBJ2-5
cdr3_aa: ASSEDSRSTQY

v_call: TRBV29-1
j_call: TRBJ2-7
cdr3_aa: SVSGGEQY

v_call: TRBV2
j_call: TRBJ1-1
cdr3_aa: ASSETGVEAF

v_call: TRBV6-5
j_call: TRBJ2-7
cdr3_aa: ASVPGQGSYEQY

v_call: TRBV7-2
j_call: TRBJ2-5
cdr3_aa: ASSPLLETQY

v_call: TRBV19
j_call: TRBJ2-2
cdr3_aa: ASSSDPAGGELF

v_call: TRBV7-3
j_call: TRBJ2-1
cdr3_aa: ASSLGGTTIDEQF

v_call: TRBV11-3
j_call: TRBJ2-1
cdr3_aa: ASSLAGVANEQF

v_call: TRBV29-1
j_call: TRBJ1-1
cdr3_aa: SVLTGLNTEAF

v_call: TRBV7-8
j_call: TRBJ2-7
cdr3_aa: ASSLVPGWAYEQY

v_call: TRBV18
j_call: TRBJ1-3
cdr3_aa: ASSPNFGTTGNTIY

v_call: TRBV2
j_call: TRBJ2-1
cdr3_aa: ASSEGPGGVYNEQF

v_call: TRBV10-1
j_call: TRBJ1-2
cdr3_aa: ASRRVLRGYGYT

v_call: TRBV9
j_call: TRBJ2-5
cdr3_aa: ASSHSGSTAETQY

v_call: TRBV18
j_call: TRBJ1-5
cdr3_aa: ASSPSSGGGNQPQH

v_call: TRBV19
j_call: TRBJ1-1
cdr3_aa: ASSIGTGDTEAF

v_call: TRBV6-5
j_call: TRBJ1-1
cdr3_aa: ASSRQRNTEAF

v_call: TRBV27
j_call: TRBJ1-5
cdr3_aa: ASSFERDQPQH

v_call: TRBV30
j_call: TRBJ1-5
cdr3_aa: AWSVAWDRGDQPQH

v_call: TRBV10-3
j_call: TRBJ2-3
cdr3_aa: AISETQGLKTDTQY

v_call: TRBV5-5
j_call: TRBJ2-5
cdr3_aa: ASRRDRGEGAQY

v_call: TRBV5-1
j_call: TRBJ1-2
cdr3_aa: ASSAQGLYGYT

v_call: TRBV11-2
j_call: TRBJ1-4
cdr3_aa: ASSLKGQGVSIPNEKLF

v_call: TRBV6-4
j_call: TRBJ1-2
cdr3_aa: ASSASGQGPYYGYT

v_call: TRBV19
j_call: TRBJ1-2
cdr3_aa: ASSRGVYGYT

v_call: TRBV5-1
j_call: TRBJ1-2
cdr3_aa: ASSLEGTDYGYT